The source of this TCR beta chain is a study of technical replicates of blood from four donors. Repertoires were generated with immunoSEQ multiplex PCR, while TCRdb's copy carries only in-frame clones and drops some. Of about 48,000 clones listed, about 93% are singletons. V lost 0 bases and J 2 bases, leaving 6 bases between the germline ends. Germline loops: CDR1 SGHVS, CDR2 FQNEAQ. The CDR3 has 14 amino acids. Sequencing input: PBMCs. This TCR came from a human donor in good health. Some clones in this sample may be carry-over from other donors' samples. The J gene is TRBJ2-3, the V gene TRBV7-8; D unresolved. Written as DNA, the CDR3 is TGTGCCAGCAGCTTAGCCTTGTCCACAGATACGCAGTATTTT. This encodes CASSLALSTDTQYF.